This T cell receptor beta chain was observed in a study of T cell clonotyping in hematopoietic cell transplantation. Assay: immunoSEQ multiplex PCR; the TCRdb copy retains only in-frame clones and omits some. The profile shows 15,000 to 20,000 clones, roughly 82% of them singletons. Findings and limits, study-wide: Pathologically expanded recipient clonotypes increased progressively from day 30 to day 180 as diversity fell.

Notes on this clone: Its matching antigen is unknown.

CDR3 length equals 15 residues. V gave up 3 bases and J gave up 5 bases, with 16 bases separating them. Per the germline V gene, CDR1 is SEHNR and CDR2 is FQNEAQ (reference sequence). The time point denotes: recipient sample about 28 days before transplant, after cytoreduction. Material: peripheral blood mononuclear cells, obtained before stem cell transplant. This chain links TRBV7-9 with TRBJ1-2, with D tentatively TRBD1 (6 bases). This receptor was obtained from a man in his forties or fifties with acute myeloid leukemia. Some clones in this sample may be carry-over from other donors' samples. Here the CDR3 DNA reads TGTGCCAGCAGCTTGGGACAAGCCCCTGAATATGGCTACACCTTC. Its translation: CASSLGQAPEYGYTF.